The T cell receptor beta chain described here comes from a study of T cell clonotyping in hematopoietic cell transplantation. Broader study findings: Broader posttransplant TCR repertoire diversity was predicted by graft donor and pretransplant recipient Inverse Simpson Index values. After transplant, recipient diversity fell while pathologically expanded clonotypes grew through day 180. No sorting was done, leaving CD4 and CD8 contributions mixed.

Blood collection times were about day -28 and days 30, 100, 180 posttransplant. Trimming stripped 8 bases from V and 13 bases from J, with 18 bases between. The CDR3 has 12 residues. Germline loops: CDR1 MDHEN, CDR2 SYDVKM. Note on this clone: Its antigen remains unknown.

TCRdb's copy holds only in-frame clones and misses some; the assay was immunoSEQ multiplex PCR. Of thousands of clones in the sample, about 85% were seen once. J is TRBJ2-1 and V is TRBV28; D possibly matches TRBD1 or TRBD2 (5 bases each). This specimen was peripheral blood mononuclear cells, taken 180 days after allogeneic stem cell transplant. The sequence came from a male patient between 55 and 70 years old who had an allogeneic stem cell transplant from an unrelated donor, so T cells may come from the graft donor. Some clones in this sample may be carry-over from other donors' samples. CDR3 region: CASRAGTLIQFF. The CDR3 DNA follows: TGTGCCAGCCGCGCCGGGACCCTGATTCAGTTCTTC. Variable domain in full (rest from reference TRBV28 and TRBJ2-1): DVKVTQSSRYLVKRTGEKVFLECVQDMDHENMFWYRQDPGLGLRLIYFSYDVKMKEKGDIPEGYSVSREKKERFSLILESASTNQTSMYLCASRAGTLIQFFGPGTRLTVL.